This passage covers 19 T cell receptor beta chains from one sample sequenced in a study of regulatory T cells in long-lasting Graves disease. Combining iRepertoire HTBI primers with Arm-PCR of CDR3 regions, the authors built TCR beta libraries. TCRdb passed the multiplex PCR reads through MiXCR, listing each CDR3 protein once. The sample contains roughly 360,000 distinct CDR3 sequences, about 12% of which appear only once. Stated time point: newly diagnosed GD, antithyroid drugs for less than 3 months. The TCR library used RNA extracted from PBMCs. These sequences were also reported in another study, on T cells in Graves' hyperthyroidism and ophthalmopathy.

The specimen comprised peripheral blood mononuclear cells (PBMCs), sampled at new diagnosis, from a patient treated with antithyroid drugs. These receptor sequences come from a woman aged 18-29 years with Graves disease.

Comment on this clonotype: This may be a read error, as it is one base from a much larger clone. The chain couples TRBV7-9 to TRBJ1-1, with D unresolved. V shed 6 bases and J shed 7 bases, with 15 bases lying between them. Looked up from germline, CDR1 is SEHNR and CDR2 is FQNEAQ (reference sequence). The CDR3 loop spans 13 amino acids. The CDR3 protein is CASSPGVRIEAFF. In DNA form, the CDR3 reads TGTGCCAGCAGTCCTGGGGTAAGGATTGAAGCTTTCTTT.

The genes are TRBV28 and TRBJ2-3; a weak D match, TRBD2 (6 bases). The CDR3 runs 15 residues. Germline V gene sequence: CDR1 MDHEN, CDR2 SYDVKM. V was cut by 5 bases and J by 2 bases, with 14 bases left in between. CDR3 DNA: TGTGCCAGCAGTATCCTTGGGAGGTTCACAGATACGCAGTATTTT. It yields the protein CASSILGRFTDTQYF.

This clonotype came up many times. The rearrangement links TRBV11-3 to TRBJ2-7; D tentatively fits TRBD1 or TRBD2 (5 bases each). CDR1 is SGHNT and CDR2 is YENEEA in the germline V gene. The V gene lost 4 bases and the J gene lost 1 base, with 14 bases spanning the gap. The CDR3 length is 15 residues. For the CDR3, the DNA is TGTGCCAGCAGCTCCTCCTCCGGGGCTTCCTACGAGCAGTACTTC. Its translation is CASSSSSGASYEQYF. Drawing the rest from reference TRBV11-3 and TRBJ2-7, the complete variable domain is EAGVVQSPRYKIIEKKQPVAFWCNPISGHNTLYWYLQNLGQGPELLIRYENEEAVDDSQLPKDRFSAERLKGVDSTLKIQPAELGDSAVYLCASSSSSGASYEQYFGPGTRLTVT.

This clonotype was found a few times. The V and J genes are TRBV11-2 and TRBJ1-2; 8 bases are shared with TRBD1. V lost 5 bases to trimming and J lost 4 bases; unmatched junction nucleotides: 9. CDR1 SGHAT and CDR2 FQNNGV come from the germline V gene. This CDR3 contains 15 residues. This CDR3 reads CASSPGFGQGYGYTF. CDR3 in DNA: TGTGCCAGCAGCCCGGGATTTGGACAGGGCTATGGCTACACCTTC.

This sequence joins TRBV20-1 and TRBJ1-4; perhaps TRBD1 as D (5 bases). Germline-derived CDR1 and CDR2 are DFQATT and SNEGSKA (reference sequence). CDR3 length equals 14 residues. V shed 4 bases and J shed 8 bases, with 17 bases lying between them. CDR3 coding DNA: TGCAGTGCTATTGGCGGGACCCGGAGGGAAAAACTGTTTTTT. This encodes CSAIGGTRREKLFF.

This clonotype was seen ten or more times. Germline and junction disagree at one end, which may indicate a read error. CDR3 amino acids: CASRLAERETQYF. Written as DNA, the CDR3 is TGTGCCAGCAGATTAGCAGAGAGAGAGACCCAGTACTTC. This rearrangement joins TRBV7-2 to TRBJ2-5; D gene unclear. Germline V gene sequence: CDR1 SGHTA, CDR2 FQGNSA. The CDR3 length is 13 residues.

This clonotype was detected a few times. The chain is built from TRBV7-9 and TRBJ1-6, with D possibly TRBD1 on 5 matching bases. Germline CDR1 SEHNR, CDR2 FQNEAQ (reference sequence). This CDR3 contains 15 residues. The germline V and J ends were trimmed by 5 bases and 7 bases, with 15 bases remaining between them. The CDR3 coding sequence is TGTGCCAGCAGCATCAGGGTTTGGGACAATTCACCCCTCCACTTT. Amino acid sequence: CASSIRVWDNSPLHF.

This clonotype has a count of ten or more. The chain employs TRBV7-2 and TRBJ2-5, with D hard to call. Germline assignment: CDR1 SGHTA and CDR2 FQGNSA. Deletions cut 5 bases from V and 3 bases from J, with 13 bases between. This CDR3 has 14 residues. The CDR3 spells CASSPVRAEETQYF. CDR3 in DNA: TGTGCCAGCAGCCCCGTTAGGGCGGAAGAGACCCAGTACTTC.

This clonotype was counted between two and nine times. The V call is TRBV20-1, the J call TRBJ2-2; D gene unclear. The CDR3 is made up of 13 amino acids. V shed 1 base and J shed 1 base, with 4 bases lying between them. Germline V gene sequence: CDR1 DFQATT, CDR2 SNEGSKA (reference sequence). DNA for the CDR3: TGCAGTGCTAGAGGACAGAACACCGGGGAGCTGTTTTTT. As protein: CSARGQNTGELFF.

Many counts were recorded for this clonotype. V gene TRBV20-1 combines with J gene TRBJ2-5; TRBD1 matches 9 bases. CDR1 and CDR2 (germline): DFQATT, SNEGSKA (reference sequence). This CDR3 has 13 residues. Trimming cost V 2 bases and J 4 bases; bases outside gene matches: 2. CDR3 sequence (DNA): TGCAGTGCTAGAAAGACAGGGGGAGAGACCCAGTACTTC. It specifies CSARKTGGETQYF.

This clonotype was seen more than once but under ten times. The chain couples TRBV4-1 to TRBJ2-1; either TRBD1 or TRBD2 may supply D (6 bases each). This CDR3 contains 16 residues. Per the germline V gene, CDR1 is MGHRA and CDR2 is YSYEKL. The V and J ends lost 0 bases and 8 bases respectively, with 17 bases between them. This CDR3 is CASSQDPPPGGHEQFF. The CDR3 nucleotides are TGCGCCAGCAGCCAAGACCCTCCGCCCGGGGGCCATGAGCAGTTCTTC.

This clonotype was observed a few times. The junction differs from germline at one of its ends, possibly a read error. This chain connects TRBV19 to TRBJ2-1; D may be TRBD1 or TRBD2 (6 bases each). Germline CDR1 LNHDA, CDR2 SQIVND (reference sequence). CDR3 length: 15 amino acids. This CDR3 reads CASNIVQGGGYEQFF. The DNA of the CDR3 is TGTGCCAGTAATATAGTCCAAGGAGGGGGATATGAGCAGTTCTTC.

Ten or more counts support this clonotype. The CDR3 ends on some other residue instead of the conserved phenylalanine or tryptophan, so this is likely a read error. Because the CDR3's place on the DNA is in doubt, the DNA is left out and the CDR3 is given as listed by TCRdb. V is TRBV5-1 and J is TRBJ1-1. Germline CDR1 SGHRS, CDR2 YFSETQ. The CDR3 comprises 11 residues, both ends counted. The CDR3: CASSLTTLQEV.

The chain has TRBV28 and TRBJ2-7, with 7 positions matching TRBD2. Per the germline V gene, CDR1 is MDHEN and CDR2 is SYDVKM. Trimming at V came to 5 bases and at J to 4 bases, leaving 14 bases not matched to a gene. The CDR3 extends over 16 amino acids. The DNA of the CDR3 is TGTGCCAGCAGTCCGGGCTGGGGGACTATACGGTACGAGCAGTACTTC. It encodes CASSPGWGTIRYEQYF.

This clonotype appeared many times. CDR3 bases: TGTGCCAGCGCGGGACAGCCGCGAAATAATTCACCCCTCCACTTT. Protein: CASAGQPRNNSPLHF. This chain connects TRBV6-1 to TRBJ1-6, with 7 bases fitting TRBD1. The CDR3 covers 15 residues. The V gene's germline CDR1 is MNHNS and CDR2 SASEGT. V dropped 8 bases and J dropped 5; count of bases not matched to a gene: 9.

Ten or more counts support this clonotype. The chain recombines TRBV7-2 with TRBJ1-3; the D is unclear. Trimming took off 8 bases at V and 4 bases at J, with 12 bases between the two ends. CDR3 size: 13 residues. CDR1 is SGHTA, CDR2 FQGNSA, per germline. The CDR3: CASGSPDGNTIYF. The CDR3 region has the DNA TGTGCCAGCGGTTCGCCAGACGGAAACACCATATATTTT.

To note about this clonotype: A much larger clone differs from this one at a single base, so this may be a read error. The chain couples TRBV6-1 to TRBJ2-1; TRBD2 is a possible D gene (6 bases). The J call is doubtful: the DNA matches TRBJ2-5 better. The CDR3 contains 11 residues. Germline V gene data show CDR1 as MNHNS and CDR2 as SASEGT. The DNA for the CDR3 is TGTGCCAGCTACGCCGGAGGGGCCCAGTACTTC. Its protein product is CASYAGGAQYF.

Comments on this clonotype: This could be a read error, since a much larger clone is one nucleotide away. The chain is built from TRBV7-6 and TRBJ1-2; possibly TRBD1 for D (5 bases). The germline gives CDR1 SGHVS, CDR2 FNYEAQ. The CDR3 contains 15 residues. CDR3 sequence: CASSPQGGGFGGHTF. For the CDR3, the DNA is TGTGCCAGCAGTCCCCAGGGTGGAGGGTTCGGTGGCCACACCTTC.

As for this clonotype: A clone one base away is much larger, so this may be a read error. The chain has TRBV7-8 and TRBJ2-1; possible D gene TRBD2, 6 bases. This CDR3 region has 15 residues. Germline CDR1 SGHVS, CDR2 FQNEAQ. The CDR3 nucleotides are TGTGCCAGCAGCCGTGCCGGCGGGGCTTACAATGAGCAGTCCTTC. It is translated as CASSRAGGAYNEQSF.